Each of the 29 T cell receptor beta chains below was sequenced from the same sample in a study of T cell changes during pregnancy in multiple sclerosis. Profiling relied on immunoSEQ multiplex PCR, and the TCRdb table lists in-frame clones only, not all of them. The sample holds nearly 110,000 clones, about 90% seen once. The sequencing here drew on peripheral blood, taken before pregnancy. The receptor set was obtained from a female donor with multiple sclerosis, enrolled in a pregnancy study.

This clone has just a few counts. Other DNA sequences within the sample encode an identical CDR3. V is TRBV5-4 and J is TRBJ2-7, with 7 bases that match TRBD1. V lost 4 bases, J lost 1 base, and 5 bases stayed unmatched. The CDR3 covers 14 residues. Looked up from germline, CDR1 is SGHNT and CDR2 is YYREEE (reference sequence). DNA for the CDR3: TGTGCCAGCAGCCGACAGGGTGGATCCTACGAGCAGTACTTC. Translated, it gives CASSRQGGSYEQYF.

This clone was detected once. The rearrangement links TRBV11-1 to TRBJ2-1; TRBD2 matches at 13 bases. This CDR3 is 15 amino acids long. The trim removed 5 bases at V and 8 bases at J, leaving 6 bases unmatched. Per the germline V gene, CDR1 is SGHAT and CDR2 is FQDESV (reference sequence). The CDR3 nucleotides read TGTGCCAGCAGCCCCGGACTAGCGGGAGTTCATGAGCAGTTCTTC. It encodes CASSPGLAGVHEQFF. The complete variable domain, with remaining parts taken from reference TRBV11-1 and TRBJ2-1, reads EAEVAQSPRYKITEKSQAVAFWCDPISGHATLYWYRQILGQGPELLVQFQDESVVDDSQLPKDRFSAERLKGVDSTLKIQPAELGDSAMYLCASSPGLAGVHEQFFGPGTRLTVL.

The CDR3 nucleotides are TGTGCCAGTAACGAAAGGACTAGCGGTTACAATGAGCAGTTCTTC. Translated: CASNERTSGYNEQFF. This rearrangement joins TRBV19 to TRBJ2-1, with 10 bases fitting TRBD2. This CDR3 has 15 amino acids. With 7 bases clipped from V and 4 bases from J, the junction kept 7 bases outside the gene matches. Germline CDR1 and CDR2: LNHDA and SQIVND (reference sequence).

This clone has a single count. This rearrangement joins TRBV9 to TRBJ2-1; 10 nucleotides align to TRBD2. Per germline, CDR1 SGDLS and CDR2 YYNGEE. This CDR3 region has 16 residues. V lost 0 bases to trimming and J lost 8 bases; unmatched junction nucleotides: 8. CDR3 nucleotides: TGTGCCAGCAGCGTAGGGACTAGCGGCGTTGGTCATGAGCAGTTCTTC. The encoded protein is CASSVGTSGVGHEQFF.

This clone was found once. Other nucleotide sequences in the sample specify the same CDR3. V usage is TRBV6-1 and J usage is TRBJ2-2, with D maybe TRBD2 (6 bases). V was trimmed by 6 bases and J by 3 bases, leaving 11 bases between them. In germline, CDR1 is MNHNS, CDR2 SASEGT. CDR3 length: 14 residues. The CDR3 region has the DNA TGTGCCAGCAGGGGCCCGGGAGACACCGGGGAGCTGTTTTTT. It yields the protein CASRGPGDTGELFF.

This sequence joins TRBV6-6 and TRBJ2-1, with 7 positions matching TRBD2. J gave up 7 bases and V 8 bases, and 8 bases lay outside the gene matches. Germline V CDR1 and CDR2: MNHNY, SVGAGI (reference sequence). The CDR3 contains 13 residues. The CDR3 bases are TGTGCCAGCGAAGCGGGAAGAGGTAATGAGCAGTTCTTC. Its translation: CASEAGRGNEQFF.

The chain has TRBV6-4 and TRBJ1-6, with D possibly matching TRBD1 (6 bases). CDR3 length: 13 residues. Germline-derived CDR1 and CDR2 are MRHNA and SNTAGT. The germline V and J ends were trimmed by 3 bases and 7 bases, with 7 bases remaining between them. DNA of the CDR3: TGTGCCAGCAGTGAACAGGGAAATTCACCCCTCCACTTT. Its protein product is CASSEQGNSPLHF.

The rearrangement uses TRBV27 and TRBJ2-7, with D hard to call. Germline CDR1 is MNHEY and CDR2 is SMNVEV (reference sequence). V was pared by 6 bases and J by 6 bases, with 9 bases between. The CDR3 runs to 11 residues. Written as DNA, the CDR3 is TGTGCCAGCAGCGACTTGGGCGAGCAGTACTTC. This translates into CASSDLGEQYF.

The chain is built from TRBV7-9 and TRBJ2-4; D perhaps matches TRBD1 (7 bases). Trimming cost V 5 bases and J 0 bases, with 11 bases left between them. Germline lookup yields CDR1 SEHNR and CDR2 FQNEAQ (reference sequence). The length of the CDR3 is 15 residues. Written as DNA, the CDR3 is TGTGCCAGCAGCCCAGGGGGGTTAGCCAAAAACATTCAGTACTTC. Protein sequence: CASSPGGLAKNIQYF.

The chain carries TRBV2 and TRBJ1-2, with no clear D. CDR1 and CDR2 from the germline V gene are SNHLY and FYNNEI. The ends were cut back, 1 base at V and 4 bases at J, with 10 bases in the middle. The CDR3 is 14 residues long. For the CDR3, the DNA is TGTGCCAGCAGTGAAGAAGGAGTTGGCTATGGCTACACCTTC. Its translation: CASSEEGVGYGYTF.

This clone was observed a few times. The chain is built from TRBV13 and TRBJ2-1; TRBD2 matches 12 bases. With V trimmed by 4 bases and J by 5 bases, 3 bases remained unmatched. Germline V gene data show CDR1 as PRHDT and CDR2 as FYEKMQ (reference sequence). The CDR3 contains 15 residues. As DNA, the CDR3 is TGTGCCAGCAGCTCCCGACTAGCGGGAGACAATGAGCAGTTCTTC. It codes for CASSSRLAGDNEQFF.

The genes are TRBV7-2 and TRBJ2-3; 8 nucleotides agree with TRBD2. V was pared by 1 base and J by 7 bases, with 4 bases of the junction left unmatched. The CDR3 length is 14 residues. The V gene's germline CDR1 is SGHTA and CDR2 FQGNSA. The CDR3 is CASSLVAGTYTQYF. The CDR3 coding sequence is TGTGCCAGCAGCTTAGTAGCGGGAACATATACGCAGTATTTT.

The chain combines TRBV6-6 with TRBJ1-2; 10 bases are a match to TRBD1. V was clipped by 1 base and J by 8 bases; unmatched bases: 1. In germline, CDR1 is MNHNY, CDR2 SVGAGI (reference sequence). This CDR3 region has 13 residues. CDR3 in amino acids: CASSYLGQGGYTF. The CDR3 coding sequence is TGTGCCAGCAGTTACTTGGGACAGGGGGGCTACACCTTC.

The gene calls are TRBV2 and TRBJ1-5; 8 nucleotides align to TRBD1. Per germline, CDR1 SNHLY and CDR2 FYNNEI. CDR3 length equals 15 residues. The V gene end was trimmed by 4 bases and the J gene end by 3 bases; junction bases not matched to a gene: 5. The DNA for the CDR3 is TGTGCCAGCAGTGGGAACAGGGGGAACAATCAGCCCCAGCATTTT. Protein: CASSGNRGNNQPQHF.

The CDR3 DNA reads as TGTGCCAGCAGGCCTGTGGACTTTGTTAATTCACCCCTCCACTTT. Translating it yields CASRPVDFVNSPLHF. This sequence joins TRBV27 and TRBJ1-6; D remains unclear. Germline V gives CDR1 MNHEY, CDR2 SMNVEV (reference sequence). Trimming pared 6 bases from V and 6 bases from J, leaving 15 bases between. This CDR3 spans 15 amino acids.

The rearrangement joins TRBV7-9 to TRBJ1-4; D call uncertain. This CDR3 contains 15 residues. Trimming stripped 4 bases from V and 8 bases from J, with 17 bases between. Germline V gene lookup returns CDR1 SEHNR and CDR2 FQNEAQ (reference sequence). The CDR3 sequence is CASSSLGGLGEKLFF. The CDR3 DNA reads as TGTGCCAGCAGCTCCCTTGGAGGGCTAGGGGAAAAACTGTTTTTT.

J is TRBJ2-1 and V is TRBV7-2; perhaps TRBD1 as D (6 bases). V was trimmed by 6 bases and J by 6 bases, leaving 24 bases between them. Germline V gene sequence: CDR1 SGHTA, CDR2 FQGNSA. The CDR3 sequence is 17 residues long. In DNA, the CDR3 is TGTGCCAGCAGTGCTATCACCGGGACAAGCGATGGCAATGAGCAGTTCTTC. Translation: CASSAITGTSDGNEQFF.

The J gene is TRBJ2-5, the V gene TRBV11-3; TRBD1 matches 7 bases. This CDR3 has 15 amino acids. Germline V gene data show CDR1 as SGHNT and CDR2 as YENEEA. With 3 bases clipped from V and 5 bases from J, the junction kept 9 bases outside the gene matches. CDR3 protein: CASSFEGAGSETQYF. DNA for the CDR3: TGTGCCAGCAGCTTTGAGGGGGCCGGATCGGAGACCCAGTACTTC.

The genes are TRBV25-1 and TRBJ1-1; no clear D gene. Deletions cut 8 bases from V and 4 bases from J, with 14 bases between. The CDR3 has 13 residues. Germline CDR1 and CDR2: MGHDK and SYGVNS. The CDR3 loop reads CASEGRALTEAFF. DNA of the CDR3: TGTGCCAGCGAAGGGAGGGCGCTCACTGAAGCTTTCTTT.

The V call is TRBV25-1, the J call TRBJ1-4; D is undetermined. Germline lookup yields CDR1 MGHDK and CDR2 SYGVNS. This CDR3 has 15 residues. Between the trimmed V and J ends, which lost 2 bases and 8 bases, there was a span of 15 bases. This chain's CDR3 is CASSELDSLAEKLFF. CDR3 nucleotides: TGTGCCAGCAGTGAACTAGACTCTTTAGCGGAAAAACTGTTTTTT. Together with reference TRBV25-1 and TRBJ1-4, the CDR3 gives the full variable domain: EADIYQTPRYLVIGTGKKITLECSQTMGHDKMYWYQQDPGMELHLIHYSYGVNSTEKGDLSSESTVSRIRTEHFPLTLESARPSHTSQYLCASSELDSLAEKLFFGSGTQLSVL.

This chain links TRBV30 with TRBJ2-2; the D is unclear. Deletions cut 4 bases from V and 3 bases from J, with 6 bases between. The CDR3 contains 12 residues. Looked up from germline, CDR1 is GTSNPN and CDR2 is SVGIG (reference sequence). The CDR3 DNA reads TGTGCCTGGAATCCTTACACCGGGGAGCTGTTTTTT. Protein product: CAWNPYTGELFF.

V gene TRBV10-3 combines with J gene TRBJ2-7; TRBD2 agrees at 8 bases. The CDR3 covers 14 residues. Germline loops: CDR1 ENHRY, CDR2 SYGVKD. With 6 bases clipped from V and 7 bases from J, the junction kept 11 bases outside the gene matches. As DNA, the CDR3 is TGTGCCATCAGACGGGACCCCCGGGAGGGTGAGCAGTACTTC. Its translation: CAIRRDPREGEQYF.

This chain uses TRBV10-3 with TRBJ2-5; 10 bases are shared with TRBD2. The V segment lost 0 bases and the J segment 5 bases; nucleotides outside the gene matches: 3. The CDR3 runs to 15 residues. The germline V gene encodes CDR1 ENHRY and CDR2 SYGVKD. CDR3 sequence (DNA): TGTGCCATCAGTGAGTCGGGACTAGCGACGGAGACCCAGTACTTC. Protein product: CAISESGLATETQYF.

The CDR3 nucleotides read TGTGCCAGCTCTACTAGCGGGGTCCCTCAGTTCTTC. Amino acid sequence: CASSTSGVPQFF. The chain couples TRBV11-3 to TRBJ2-1; 10 positions agree with TRBD2. From germline, CDR1 is SGHNT and CDR2 YENEEA. V lost 8 bases and J lost 13; bases outside the gene matches: 8. The CDR3 contains 12 residues.

The chain couples TRBV12-2 to TRBJ1-4; whether TRBD1, the table's D call, matches the DNA was not checked. TRBV12-2 is noted as a pseudogene. This CDR3 is 17 amino acids long. Here the CDR3 reads CASRLVGHDATNEKLFF. The DNA for the CDR3 is TGTGCAAGTCGCTTAGTCGGACACGATGCAACTAATGAAAAACTGTTTTTT.

The genes are TRBV29-1 and TRBJ1-2, with 9 bases lining up with TRBD1. V shed 8 bases, J shed 6 bases, and the junction held 10 bases outside the gene matches. Germline V CDR1 and CDR2: SQVTM, ANQGSEA. This CDR3 has 13 residues. The CDR3 DNA is TGCAGCTTGAGCGGGACAGGGTTGGATGGCTACACCTTC. It yields the protein CSLSGTGLDGYTF.

V gene TRBV7-9 combines with J gene TRBJ2-4; D is perhaps TRBD1 (5 bases). The CDR3 has 16 amino acids. The germline CDR1 and CDR2 sequences are SEHNR and FQNEAQ (reference sequence). Between the trimmed V and J ends, which lost 1 base and 0 bases, there was a span of 10 bases. Here the CDR3 DNA reads TGTGCCAGCAGCTTAGGGACACTTTTAGCCAAAAACATTCAGTACTTC. Protein product: CASSLGTLLAKNIQYF.

Only one count was recorded for this clone. The chain employs TRBV13 and TRBJ2-1; 11 nucleotides align to TRBD2. CDR1 and CDR2 from the germline V gene are PRHDT and FYEKMQ (reference sequence). The junction had 8 bases not matched to a gene; V was cut back by 5 bases and J by 5 bases. The CDR3 extends over 16 amino acids. Here the CDR3 reads CASSDVGTSGDNEQFF. CDR3 coding DNA: TGTGCCAGCAGCGACGTAGGGACTAGCGGCGACAATGAGCAGTTCTTC.

This clone has a single count. The chain employs TRBV6-5 and TRBJ1-4; D is possibly TRBD1 (5 bases). The V end was cut by 6 bases, the J end by 5 bases, with 13 bases between. Germline V gene lookup returns CDR1 MNHEY and CDR2 SVGAGI. The CDR3 has 14 amino acids. The CDR3, as DNA: TGTGCCAGCAGCTACGTGGGGCTGAATGAAAAACTGTTTTTT. Its translation is CASSYVGLNEKLFF.